Listed below are T cell receptor beta chains from one sample, sequenced in a study of cytomegalovirus exposure and HLA in healthy donors. TCRdb's copy holds only in-frame clones and misses some; the assay was immunoSEQ multiplex PCR. The table lists some 77,000 clones, over 70% of them singletons. The specimen was PBMCs. These receptors were taken from a woman in her forties in good health and CMV-seronegative. Each CDR3 is given with its conserved first and last residue. D genes are given only for firm matches. Only part of the rows carry a size: once, few, many, or a class if the clone is expanded.

>TRBV11-2|.|.|TRBJ1-1
TGTGCCAGCAGCTTACAGGTTTCACGGTTAGGTAGGGCTTTCTTT
CASSLQVSRLGRAFF
>TRBV5-1|.|.|TRBJ1-2
TGCGCCAGCAGCTTGAGGCCACGGGATGGCTACACCTTC
CASSLRPRDGYTF
>TRBV11-2|.|.|TRBJ1-2
TGTGCCAGCAGCTTAGATCGGGGGGCAGTAAACTATGGCTACACCTTC
CASSLDRGAVNYGYTF
>TRBV2|.|.|TRBJ1-5
TGTGCCAGCAGTGTAACGGTTCAGCCCCAGCATTTT
CASSVTVQPQHF
>TRBV27|TRBD1|.|TRBJ2-2
TGTGCCAGCAGGTTGACAGGGATGAGCGGGGAGCTGTTTTTT
CASRLTGMSGELFF
>TRBV2|TRBD2|.|TRBJ2-2
TGTGCCAGCAGGGGGACTAGCGGCACCGGGGAGCTGTTTTTT
CASRGTSGTGELFF
>TRBV29-1|TRBD1|few|TRBJ2-1
TGCAGCGTTGACGGGTTCCAGGGGGATGAGCAGTTCTTC
CSVDGFQGDEQFF
>TRBV5-1|.|.|TRBJ2-5
TGCGCCAGCAGCGAGCGGACGCAAGAGACCCAGTACTTC
CASSERTQETQYF
>TRBV27|TRBD1|few|TRBJ2-5
TGTGCCAGCAGTCATCAGGGGGCAGAAGAGACCCAGTACTTC
CASSHQGAEETQYF
>TRBV5-1|TRBD1|.|TRBJ1-4
TGCGCCAGCAGCGGCGAGGGACAGGGAGTGGAAAAACTGTTTTTT
CASSGEGQGVEKLFF
>TRBV5-1|TRBD2|.|TRBJ2-1
TGCGCCAGCAGCTCCCAACCGGGGCTAGCGGGAGCCGGGGAGCAGTTCTTC
CASSSQPGLAGAGEQFF
>TRBV5-6|TRBD1|.|TRBJ1-1
TGTGCCAGCAGCCCCAGGGGGGACAGGGTCCCGGGTACAGCTTTCTTT
CASSPRGDRVPGTAFF
>TRBV5-6|TRBD2|few|TRBJ2-7
TGTGCCAGCAGTTTGAGCGGGAGAGCCTACGAGCAGTACTTC
CASSLSGRAYEQYF
>TRBV7-7|TRBD1|.|TRBJ2-1
TGTGCCAGCAGCTTAGCGGGACAGGGTTACAATGAGCAGTTCTTC
CASSLAGQGYNEQFF
>TRBV5-8|TRBD1|.|TRBJ1-4
TGTGCCAGCAGCGGACTGCCGGGACAGAATAATGAAAAACTGTTTTTT
CASSGLPGQNNEKLFF
>TRBV7-3|TRBD2|.|TRBJ2-3
TGTGCCAGCAGCCCCACTAGCGGGGGGGCCGAAGATACGCAGTATTTT
CASSPTSGGAEDTQYF
>TRBV5-6|TRBD1|.|TRBJ2-7
TGTGCCAGCAGCCTGGGACAGGGGGCACACGAGCAGTACTTC
CASSLGQGAHEQYF
>TRBV6-1|TRBD2|.|TRBJ2-1
TGTGCCAGCAGTGCCCTAGCGGGCCTAACCGACAATGAGCAGTTCTTC
CASSALAGLTDNEQFF
>TRBV27|TRBD1|once|TRBJ1-2
TGTGCCAGCAGTTTATCGGCCAGGACAGGGTGGTGTGGCTACACCTTC
CASSLSARTGWCGYTF
>TRBV2|TRBD1|few|TRBJ1-5
TGTGCCAGCAGTGACGCAAGACAGGGTAGCAATCAGCCCCAGCATTTT
CASSDARQGSNQPQHF
>TRBV19|TRBD1|.|TRBJ1-6
TGTGCCAGTAGTATGGGACAGGGTAATTCACCCCTCCACTTT
CASSMGQGNSPLHF
>TRBV6-6|.|few|TRBJ1-4
TGTGCCAGCAGTTACTCTGACAGATCAACTAATGAAAAACTGTTTTTT
CASSYSDRSTNEKLFF
>TRBV5-6|TRBD1|.|TRBJ1-4
TGTGCCAGCAGCCTGGGACAGGGTGGTCCAACTAATGAAAAACTGTTTTTT
CASSLGQGGPTNEKLFF
>TRBV9|.|.|TRBJ2-3
TGTGCCAGCAGCGTAGACGAGGGAGTAAGCACAGATACGCAGTATTTT
CASSVDEGVSTDTQYF
>TRBV5-1|TRBD1|.|TRBJ2-5
TGCGCCAGCAGCGCGGGACAGGGGACTCGGGAGACCCAGTACTTC
CASSAGQGTRETQYF
>TRBV10-3|TRBD1|.|TRBJ1-2
TGTGCCACCATCCCGGGGACAGTCTATGGCTACACCTTC
CATIPGTVYGYTF
>TRBV7-6|TRBD2|.|TRBJ2-3
TGTGCCAGCAGCATTACTAGCGGGAGAAGAGATACGCAGTATTTT
CASSITSGRRDTQYF
>TRBV6-1|TRBD1|.|TRBJ1-2
TGTGCCAGCAGTCTGGCAGGGGGCTATGGCTACACCTTC
CASSLAGGYGYTF
>TRBV7-9|.|.|TRBJ1-5
TGTGCCAGCAGCGGAATAGGGGTCAATCAGCCCCAGCATTTT
CASSGIGVNQPQHF
>TRBV7-9|.|.|TRBJ2-3
TGTGCCAGCAGCTTTGACTCCGACACAGATACGCAGTATTTT
CASSFDSDTDTQYF
>TRBV5-1|.|.|TRBJ2-1
TGCGCCAGCAGCCAGGAGGGTGGTAATGAGCAGTTCTTC
CASSQEGGNEQFF
>TRBV2|TRBD2|.|TRBJ2-1
TGTGCCAGCGGTGGCGGGGGGTTCTACAATGAGCAGTTCTTC
CASGGGGFYNEQFF
>TRBV4-3|TRBD2|.|TRBJ2-7
TGCGCCAGCAGCCAAGATGCGGGAGCAAGGAAGCAGTACTTC
CASSQDAGARKQYF
>TRBV28|TRBD1|.|TRBJ2-1
TGTGCCAGCAGACAGGGGGCCTACAATGAGCAGTTCTTC
CASRQGAYNEQFF
>TRBV2|.|once|TRBJ1-2
TGTGCCAGCAGTCAATCGGGGGGGTTCTATGGCTACACCTTC
CASSQSGGFYGYTF
>TRBV30|TRBD1|.|TRBJ1-2
TGTGCCTATGGACAGGGAAACTATGGCTACACCTTC
CAYGQGNYGYTF
>TRBV5-6|TRBD1|.|TRBJ1-2
TGTGCCAGCAGCTCGAACGACAGGGATCACTATGGCTACACCTTC
CASSSNDRDHYGYTF
>TRBV11-1|TRBD1|once|TRBJ2-1
TGTGCCAGCAGCCCCGGGACAGCATACAATGAGCAGTTCTTC
CASSPGTAYNEQFF
>TRBV6-6|TRBD2|.|TRBJ2-1
TGTGCCAGCAGTTACTCGGGGCGGGGGGCTTACAATGAGCAGTTCTTC
CASSYSGRGAYNEQFF
>TRBV6-5|TRBD1|.|TRBJ2-3
TGTGCCAGCAGTTATGGACAGGGGGCCGTGATAGATACGCAGTATTTT
CASSYGQGAVIDTQYF
>TRBV7-9|TRBD2|.|TRBJ2-5
TGTGCCAGCAGCCCGGGACTAGCGGGAGTTGGCGAGACCCAGTACTTC
CASSPGLAGVGETQYF
>TRBV30|.|once|TRBJ1-2
TGTGCCTGGAGCGGGGGGGCCTCAGTGAGCTACACCTTC
CAWSGGASVSYTF
>TRBV18|.|.|TRBJ1-1
TGTGCCAGCTCACCACGGGGTGAGGGTACTGAAGCTTTCTTT
CASSPRGEGTEAFF
>TRBV28|.|.|TRBJ2-2
TGTGCCAGCAGTTTAATGCGGAAGACCGGGGAGCTGTTTTTT
CASSLMRKTGELFF
>TRBV7-3|.|.|TRBJ2-1
TGTGCCAGCAGCACCAACTGGGCAAGCTCCTACAATGAGCAGTTCTTC
CASSTNWASSYNEQFF
>TRBV7-2|TRBD2|.|TRBJ2-3
TGTGCCAGCAGCTTAGTAGCTAGCGGGAGCACAGATACGCAGTATTTT
CASSLVASGSTDTQYF
>TRBV6-1|.|.|TRBJ1-5
TGTGCCAGCAGTCAGGGGCTTAAAAATCAGCCCCAGCATTTT
CASSQGLKNQPQHF
>TRBV19|.|.|TRBJ1-2
TGTGCCAGTAGTGGGGCAGGGGCCGGACCTAACTATGGCTACACCTTC
CASSGAGAGPNYGYTF
>TRBV5-6|TRBD2|.|TRBJ2-3
TGTGCCAGCAGCTTCGGGCGACTAGCGGGAGGCACAGATACGCAGTATTTT
CASSFGRLAGGTDTQYF
>TRBV28|TRBD1|.|TRBJ1-6
TGTGCCAGCACGCAGGGGGACAGGGATAATTCACCCCTCCACTTT
CASTQGDRDNSPLHF
>TRBV11-1|.|once|TRBJ2-2
TGTGCCAGCAGCTTGCAGGGATTCGACACCGGGGAGCTGTTTTTT
CASSLQGFDTGELFF
>TRBV29-1|TRBD1|.|TRBJ2-7
TGCAGCGTGCACGTCCGGGACAGTCTTACCTACGAGCAGTACTTC
CSVHVRDSLTYEQYF
>TRBV27|.|once|TRBJ2-6
TGTGCCAGCAAAAGGACAGTCCTTACTTCTGGGGCCAACGTCCTGACTTTC
CASKRTVLTSGANVLTF
>TRBV30|TRBD2|once|TRBJ2-2
TGTGCCTGGATTAGCGGGACTAACACCGGGGAGCTGTTTTTT
CAWISGTNTGELFF
>TRBV9|TRBD2|.|TRBJ2-5
TGTGCCAGCAGCGTTGGGGGTAGCGGGAGGGAGACCCAGTACTTC
CASSVGGSGRETQYF